The 28 T cell receptor beta chains presented below share a single source sample, sequenced in a study of cytomegalovirus exposure and HLA in healthy donors. This PCR relied on a set of 60 Vbeta primers and 13 Jbeta primers. Here immunoSEQ multiplex PCR was the method, and the copy in TCRdb shows in-frame clones only, minus some. The top ten clones hold 0.5% to 0.65% of a sample with 120,000 to 150,000 clones, approximately 91% of them seen once. Material: PBMCs. The receptors originated from a woman aged 40 to 50 in good health and CMV-seronegative.

The CDR3 spells CASSSPAHPNTEAFF. As DNA, the CDR3 is TGTGCCAGCAGTTCCCCCGCGCATCCCAACACTGAAGCTTTCTTT. The chain combines TRBV28 with TRBJ1-1; D is undetermined. The ends were cut back, 4 bases at V and 2 bases at J, with 14 bases in the middle. The CDR3 totals 15 residues. Looked up from germline, CDR1 is MDHEN and CDR2 is SYDVKM.

This chain connects TRBV4-1 to TRBJ1-5, with 8 bases fitting TRBD1. The V gene's germline CDR1 is MGHRA and CDR2 YSYEKL. Trimming cost V 6 bases and J 4 bases; bases outside gene matches: 5. The CDR3 is 14 residues long. CDR3 sequence: CASSSTGDNQPQHF. The CDR3, as DNA: TGCGCCAGCAGTTCGACAGGGGATAATCAGCCCCAGCATTTT.

The chain uses TRBV4-2 and TRBJ2-1; 8 bases match TRBD2. J lost 7 bases, V lost 8 bases, and 10 bases had no gene match. The length of the CDR3 is 14 residues. Germline CDR1 is LGHNA and CDR2 is YNFKEQ. This CDR3 reads CASPGSGSVNEQFF. The CDR3 bases are TGTGCCAGCCCGGGGAGCGGGAGTGTAAATGAGCAGTTCTTC.

The V and J genes are TRBV5-1 and TRBJ2-1; TRBD2 matches at 7 bases. This CDR3 spans 15 amino acids. The junction had 12 bases not matched to a gene; V was cut back by 4 bases and J by 8 bases. The V gene's germline CDR1 is SGHRS and CDR2 YFSETQ. CDR3 bases: TGCGCCAGCAGCCCGTCCGGGACTACCGTACATGAGCAGTTCTTC. Its protein is CASSPSGTTVHEQFF.

The chain is built from TRBV4-2 and TRBJ2-7; D may be TRBD1 (5 bases). The CDR3 covers 14 residues. The V and J ends lost 1 base and 6 bases respectively, with 13 bases between them. From germline, CDR1 is LGHNA and CDR2 YNFKEQ. In nucleotides, the CDR3 is TGTGCCAGCAGCCAAGCGATGGCGCAGGGCGAGCAGTACTTC. Translation gives CASSQAMAQGEQYF.

The chain carries TRBV6-1 and TRBJ2-7, with 9 bases lining up with TRBD1. Germline V gives CDR1 MNHNS, CDR2 SASEGT. J gave up 4 bases and V 6 bases, and 7 bases lay outside the gene matches. There are 14 residues in the CDR3. The CDR3 sequence is CASRPGTGQYEQYF. Here the CDR3 DNA reads TGTGCCAGCAGGCCCGGGACAGGGCAATACGAGCAGTACTTC.

The chain has TRBV11-3 and TRBJ2-1, with 11 bases matching TRBD1. The CDR3 has 14 residues. CDR1 and CDR2 (germline): SGHNT, YENEEA. With 5 bases clipped from V and 5 bases from J, the junction kept 2 bases outside the gene matches. The CDR3 loop is CASSPDRGHNEQFF. CDR3 bases: TGTGCCAGCAGCCCGGACAGGGGGCACAATGAGCAGTTCTTC.

The rearrangement joins TRBV5-4 to TRBJ2-3; TRBD2 matches at 14 bases. CDR3 length equals 16 residues. Trimming at V came to 4 bases and at J to 4 bases, leaving 5 bases not matched to a gene. The V gene's germline CDR1 is SGHNT and CDR2 YYREEE (reference sequence). The CDR3 protein is CASSPRLAGGADTQYF. CDR3 in DNA: TGTGCCAGCAGCCCGCGACTAGCGGGAGGGGCAGATACGCAGTATTTT.

This chain links TRBV5-6 with TRBJ2-1, with TRBD2 matching 12 bases. CDR1 and CDR2 from the germline V gene are SGHDT and YYEEEE. Trimming at V came to 2 bases and at J to 6 bases, leaving 9 bases not matched to a gene. The CDR3 totals 17 residues. The CDR3 region has the DNA TGTGCCAGCAGCTTACTGACTAGCGGGAGTAGGGGCAATGAGCAGTTCTTC. The encoded protein is CASSLLTSGSRGNEQFF.

This chain joins TRBV11-1 and TRBJ2-1; 8 positions agree with TRBD1. Germline CDR1 is SGHAT and CDR2 is FQDESV (reference sequence). Trimming at V came to 4 bases and at J to 9 bases, leaving 11 bases not matched to a gene. CDR3 length: 15 amino acids. CDR3 region: CASSSPETGVGEQFF. The CDR3 DNA follows: TGTGCCAGCAGCTCCCCGGAGACAGGGGTGGGTGAGCAGTTCTTC.

This chain's CDR3 is CASSSPLYRTGGYEQYF. In nucleotides, the CDR3 is TGTGCCAGCAGTTCCCCCCTTTACAGGACAGGGGGCTACGAGCAGTACTTC. The chain joins TRBV28 to TRBJ2-7; 10 bases fit TRBD1. The CDR3 contains 17 residues. Trimming took 4 bases from V and 3 from J; bases not matched to a gene: 12. The germline V gene encodes CDR1 MDHEN and CDR2 SYDVKM.

This chain connects TRBV5-3 to TRBJ1-1; 10 nucleotides match TRBD1. TRBV5-3 belongs to the ORF category, with a function that is uncertain. The V gene end was trimmed by 5 bases and the J gene end by 9 bases; junction bases not matched to a gene: 10. This CDR3 spans 14 amino acids. As DNA, the CDR3 is TGTGCCAGAAGTTCACTACGACAGGGGGCAAAAGCTTTCTTT. Translating it yields CARSSLRQGAKAFF.

A remark on this clone: The same CDR3 arises from other DNA sequences in this sample as well. The J gene is TRBJ2-1, the V gene TRBV5-4, with 11 bases that match TRBD2. The V and J ends lost 1 base and 3 bases, in that order; junction bases with no gene match: 0. Germline V gene data show CDR1 as SGHNT and CDR2 as YYREEE (reference sequence). The CDR3 spans 15 residues. DNA of the CDR3: TGTGCCAGCAGCTTGACTAGCGGGAGCTACAATGAGCAGTTCTTC. The encoded protein is CASSLTSGSYNEQFF.

V and J are TRBV5-5 and TRBJ2-7, with D perhaps matching TRBD1 (5 bases). Trimming removed 4 bases at V and 5 bases at J, with 19 bases between. The germline V gene has CDR1 SGHKS and CDR2 YYEKEE (reference sequence). The CDR3 sequence is 15 residues long. Here the CDR3 DNA reads TGTGCCAGCAGCGCAATTGGGGCCTGGGGTGACGAGCAGTACTTC. Encoded protein: CASSAIGAWGDEQYF.

The J gene is TRBJ1-2, the V gene TRBV19; 8 bases agree with TRBD1. Germline assignment: CDR1 LNHDA and CDR2 SQIVND (reference sequence). CDR3 size: 15 residues. V was pared by 10 bases and J by 4 bases, with 14 bases of the junction left unmatched. Here the CDR3 reads CATRIPGQGLYGYTF. The CDR3 coding sequence is TGTGCCACTCGAATACCCGGACAGGGACTCTATGGCTACACCTTC.

The V and J genes are TRBV29-1 and TRBJ2-1, with a weak D call TRBD2 (5 bases). V shed 7 bases and J shed 7 bases, with 14 bases lying between them. CDR1 is SQVTM, CDR2 ANQGSEA, per germline. The length of the CDR3 is 12 residues. CDR3 in DNA: TGCAGCGCCCCGGAGGATAAAAATGAGCAGTTCTTC. As protein: CSAPEDKNEQFF.

This clone was picked up one time. The chain carries TRBV28 and TRBJ1-2; no reliable D call. V was pared by 6 bases and J by 4 bases, with 18 bases between. CDR3 length: 15 residues. Germline CDR1 and CDR2: MDHEN and SYDVKM. CDR3 bases: TGTGCCAGCAGGGGCCGGGCCTCGGGGATCTATGGCTACACCTTC. This gives the protein CASRGRASGIYGYTF.

V is TRBV2 and J is TRBJ1-2; 7 nucleotides align to TRBD1. Germline V gene lookup returns CDR1 SNHLY and CDR2 FYNNEI. The length of the CDR3 is 13 residues. V lost 4 bases to trimming and J lost 4 bases; unmatched junction nucleotides: 3. The CDR3 spells CASSGNRGYGYTF. Written as DNA, the CDR3 is TGTGCCAGCAGTGGGAACAGGGGCTATGGCTACACCTTC.

The CDR3 loop is CASSLREGEQYF. The CDR3 nucleotides are TGTGCCAGCAGCTTACGCGAGGGCGAGCAGTACTTC. The chain is built from TRBV7-9 and TRBJ2-7; weak D call: TRBD2 (5 bases). Trimming stripped 2 bases from V and 6 bases from J, with 8 bases between. CDR1 is SEHNR, CDR2 FQNEAQ, per germline (reference sequence). CDR3 length equals 12 residues.

The chain uses TRBV7-9 and TRBJ1-1, with D possibly matching TRBD1 (5 bases). The CDR3 totals 12 residues. The ends were cut back, 1 base at V and 11 bases at J, with 11 bases in the middle. Germline V lookup: CDR1 SEHNR, CDR2 FQNEAQ (reference sequence). This chain's CDR3 is CASSLVQGRAFF. In DNA, the CDR3 is TGTGCCAGCAGCTTAGTTCAGGGCAGGGCTTTCTTT.

About this clone: In the same sample, other DNA sequences code for this CDR3. The rearrangement links TRBV2 to TRBJ2-7, with D unclear. CDR3 length: 11 residues. Trimming pared 6 bases from V and 4 bases from J, leaving 7 bases between. Germline V gives CDR1 SNHLY, CDR2 FYNNEI. CDR3 sequence: CASRESYEQYF. CDR3 DNA sequence: TGTGCCAGCAGGGAGTCATACGAGCAGTACTTC. The whole variable domain, filled in from reference TRBV2 and TRBJ2-7, reads EPEVTQTPSHQVTQMGQEVILRCVPISNHLYFYWYRQILGQKVEFLVSFYNNEISEKSEIFDDQFSVERPDGSNFTLKIRSTKLEDSAMYFCASRESYEQYFGPGTRLTVT.

The chain links TRBV6-6 to TRBJ2-7; 9 positions match TRBD1. This CDR3 has 16 residues. V lost 4 bases and J lost 3; bases outside the gene matches: 10. CDR1 MNHNY and CDR2 SVGAGI come from the germline V gene (reference sequence). DNA for the CDR3: TGTGCCAGCAGTTCCCGGGACAGGGTGGAGTACTACGAGCAGTACTTC. Protein product: CASSSRDRVEYYEQYF.

J is TRBJ2-7 and V is TRBV10-1; the match to TRBD1 covers 11 bases. The CDR3 loop spans 14 amino acids. Trimming removed 2 bases from V and 3 bases from J; junction bases left unmatched: 0. Germline CDR1 WNHNN, CDR2 SYGVQD (reference sequence). In nucleotides, the CDR3 is TGCGCCAGCAGTGAGGGGACAGGGGGCTACGAGCAGTACTTC. It yields the protein CASSEGTGGYEQYF.

The rearrangement uses TRBV7-9 and TRBJ2-7; D call uncertain. The CDR3 spans 13 residues. The ends were cut back, 6 bases at V and 2 bases at J, with 11 bases in the middle. In germline, CDR1 is SEHNR, CDR2 FQNEAQ (reference sequence). CDR3 amino acids: CASRPGLTYEQYF. CDR3 in DNA: TGTGCCAGCAGACCCGGGTTGACCTACGAGCAGTACTTC.

V gene TRBV19 combines with J gene TRBJ2-7; 11 nucleotides match TRBD1. Germline V CDR1 and CDR2: LNHDA, SQIVND (reference sequence). CDR3 length: 14 residues. The ends lost 5 bases at V and 6 bases at J; junction bases unmatched: 6. Here the CDR3 reads CASSRTGGATEQYF. The CDR3 nucleotides are TGTGCCAGTAGTCGGACAGGGGGCGCGACCGAGCAGTACTTC.

This chain connects TRBV5-3 to TRBJ2-3, with 12 bases matching TRBD2. TRBV5-3 is an ORF; its function is uncertain. With 4 bases clipped from V and 5 bases from J, the junction kept 8 bases outside the gene matches. The CDR3 spans 16 residues. The CDR3 DNA reads TGTGCCAGAAGCGACCCTAGCGGGAGGGCTGGAGATACGCAGTATTTT. Residues: CARSDPSGRAGDTQYF.

The chain joins TRBV6-6 to TRBJ1-1, with 7 bases fitting TRBD1. J lost 11 bases, V lost 6 bases, and 9 bases had no gene match. Germline CDR1 is MNHNY and CDR2 is SVGAGI (reference sequence). CDR3 length: 12 amino acids. CDR3 in DNA: TGTGCCAGCAGGGACGACAGGGACAAGGCTTTCTTT. Protein: CASRDDRDKAFF.

The genes are TRBV13 and TRBJ1-2, with 8 bases lining up with TRBD1. J gave up 6 bases and V 5 bases, and 8 bases lay outside the gene matches. Germline values: CDR1 PRHDT, CDR2 FYEKMQ (reference sequence). The CDR3 totals 14 residues. For the CDR3, the DNA is TGTGCCAGCAGCATTTACAGGACAGGGAATGGCTACACCTTC. This codes for CASSIYRTGNGYTF.